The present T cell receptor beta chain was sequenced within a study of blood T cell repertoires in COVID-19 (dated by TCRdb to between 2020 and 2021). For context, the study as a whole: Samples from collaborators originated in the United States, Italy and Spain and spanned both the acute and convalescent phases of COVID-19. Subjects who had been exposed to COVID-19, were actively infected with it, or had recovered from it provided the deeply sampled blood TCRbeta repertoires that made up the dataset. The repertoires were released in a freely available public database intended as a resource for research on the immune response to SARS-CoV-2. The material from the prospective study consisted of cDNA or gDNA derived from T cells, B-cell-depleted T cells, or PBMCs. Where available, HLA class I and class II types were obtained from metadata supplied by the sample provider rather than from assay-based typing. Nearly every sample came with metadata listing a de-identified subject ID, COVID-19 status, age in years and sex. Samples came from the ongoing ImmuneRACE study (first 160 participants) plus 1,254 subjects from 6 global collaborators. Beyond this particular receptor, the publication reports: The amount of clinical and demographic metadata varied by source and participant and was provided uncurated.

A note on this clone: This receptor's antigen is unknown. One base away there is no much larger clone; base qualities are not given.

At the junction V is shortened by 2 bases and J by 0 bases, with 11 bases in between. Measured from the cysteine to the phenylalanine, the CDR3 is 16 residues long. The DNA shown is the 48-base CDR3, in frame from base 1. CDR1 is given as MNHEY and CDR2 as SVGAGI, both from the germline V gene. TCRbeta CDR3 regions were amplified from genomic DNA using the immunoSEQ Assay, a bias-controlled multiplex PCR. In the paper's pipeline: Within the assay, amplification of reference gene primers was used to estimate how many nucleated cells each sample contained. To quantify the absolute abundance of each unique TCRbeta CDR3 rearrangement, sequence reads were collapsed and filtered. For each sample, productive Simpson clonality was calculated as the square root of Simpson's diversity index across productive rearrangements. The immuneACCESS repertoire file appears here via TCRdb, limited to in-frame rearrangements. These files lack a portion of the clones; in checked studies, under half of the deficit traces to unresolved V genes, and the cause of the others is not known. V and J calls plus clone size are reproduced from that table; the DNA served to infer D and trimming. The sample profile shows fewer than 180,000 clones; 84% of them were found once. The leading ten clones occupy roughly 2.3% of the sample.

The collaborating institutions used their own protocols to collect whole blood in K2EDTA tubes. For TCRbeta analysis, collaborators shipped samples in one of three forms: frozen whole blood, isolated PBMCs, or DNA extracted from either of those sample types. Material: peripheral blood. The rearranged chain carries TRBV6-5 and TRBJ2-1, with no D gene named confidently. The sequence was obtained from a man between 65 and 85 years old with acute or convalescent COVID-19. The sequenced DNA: TGTGCCAGCAGTTACCAGGCTAACCCCTCCTACAATGAGCAGTTCTTC. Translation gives CASSYQANPSYNEQFF.